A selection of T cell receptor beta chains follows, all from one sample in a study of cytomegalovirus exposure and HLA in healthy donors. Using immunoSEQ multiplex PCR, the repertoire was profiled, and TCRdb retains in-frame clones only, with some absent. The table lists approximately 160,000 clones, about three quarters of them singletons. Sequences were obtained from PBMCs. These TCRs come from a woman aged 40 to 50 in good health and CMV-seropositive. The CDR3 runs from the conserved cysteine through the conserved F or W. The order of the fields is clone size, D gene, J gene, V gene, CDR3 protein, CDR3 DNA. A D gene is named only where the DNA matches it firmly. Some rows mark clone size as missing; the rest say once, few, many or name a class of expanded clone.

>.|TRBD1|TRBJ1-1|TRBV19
CASSMDRGMNTEAFF
TGTGCCAGTAGTATGGACAGGGGAATGAACACTGAAGCTTTCTTT
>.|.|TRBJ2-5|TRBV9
CASSANQETQYF
TGTGCCAGCAGCGCCAACCAAGAGACCCAGTACTTC
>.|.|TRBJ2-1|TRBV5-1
CASRLDRTSYNEQFF
TGCGCCAGCAGACTAGACAGGACCTCCTACAATGAGCAGTTCTTC
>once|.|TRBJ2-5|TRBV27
CASRSKGQETQYF
TGTGCCAGCAGGTCAAAGGGGCAAGAGACCCAGTACTTC
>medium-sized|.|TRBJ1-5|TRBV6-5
CASTDQPQHF
TGTGCCAGCACGGATCAGCCCCAGCATTTT
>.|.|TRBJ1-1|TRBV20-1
CSARDDYGAFF
TGCAGTGCTAGAGATGATTACGGAGCTTTCTTT
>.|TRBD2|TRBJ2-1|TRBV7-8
CASSRGTSGQGESSYNEQFF
TGTGCCAGCAGCCGTGGGACTAGCGGTCAGGGGGAATCCTCCTACAATGAGCAGTTCTTC
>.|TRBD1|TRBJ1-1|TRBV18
CASSPPNRGTNTEAFF
TGTGCCAGCTCACCACCGAACAGGGGGACGAACACTGAAGCTTTCTTT
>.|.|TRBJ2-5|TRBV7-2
CASSLAGLLETQYF
TGTGCCAGCAGCTTGGCGGGGCTACTGGAGACCCAGTACTTC
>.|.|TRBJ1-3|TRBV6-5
CASWGGRGSGNTIYF
TGTGCCAGCTGGGGTGGACGGGGCTCTGGAAACACCATATATTTT
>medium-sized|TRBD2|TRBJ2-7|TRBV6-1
CASSEAQSGRRYEQYF
TGTGCCAGCAGTGAAGCTCAAAGCGGGAGGAGATACGAGCAGTACTTC
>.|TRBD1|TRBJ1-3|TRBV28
CASIGQEASGNTIYF
TGTGCCAGCATAGGACAGGAAGCCTCTGGAAACACCATATATTTT
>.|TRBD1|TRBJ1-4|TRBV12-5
CASGLSNSGTGYEKLFF
TGTGCTAGTGGTTTGTCCAATTCCGGGACAGGGTATGAAAAACTGTTTTTT
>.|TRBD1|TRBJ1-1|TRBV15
CATSSLRTGGLNTEAFF
TGTGCCACCAGCAGTCTAAGGACAGGGGGCTTGAACACTGAAGCTTTCTTT
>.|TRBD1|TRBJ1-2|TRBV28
CASTDRATQGDGYTF
TGTGCCAGCACGGACAGGGCAACACAAGGGGATGGCTACACCTTC
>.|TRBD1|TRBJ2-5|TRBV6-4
CASSDRTGGHETQYF
TGTGCCAGCAGTGATAGGACAGGGGGCCATGAGACCCAGTACTTC
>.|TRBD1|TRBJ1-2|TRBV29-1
CSVDGTGQGVYGYTF
TGCAGCGTTGATGGGACCGGACAGGGAGTCTATGGCTACACCTTC
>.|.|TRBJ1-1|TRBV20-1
CSARDRDEAFF
TGCAGTGCTAGAGATCGCGATGAAGCTTTCTTT
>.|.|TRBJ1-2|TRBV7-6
CASSPGQGDYGYTF
TGTGCCAGCAGCCCCGGGCAGGGTGACTATGGCTACACCTTC
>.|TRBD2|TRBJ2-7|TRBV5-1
CASSLAGGSYEQYF
TGCGCCAGCAGCTTGGCGGGGGGCTCCTACGAGCAGTACTTC
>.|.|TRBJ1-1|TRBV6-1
CASLGPSNTEAFF
TGTGCCAGCTTGGGGCCATCGAACACTGAAGCTTTCTTT
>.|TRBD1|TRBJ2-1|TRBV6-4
CASSDSTGGYNEQFF
TGTGCCAGCAGTGACTCGACAGGGGGCTACAATGAGCAGTTCTTC
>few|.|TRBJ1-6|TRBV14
CASSLRGNSPLHF
TGTGCCAGCAGCCTCCGGGGAAATTCACCCCTCCACTTT
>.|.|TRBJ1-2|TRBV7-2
CASSPDVGVVYGYTF
TGTGCCAGCAGCCCGGACGTCGGGGTAGTCTATGGCTACACCTTC
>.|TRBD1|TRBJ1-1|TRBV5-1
CASRATGGKAEAFF
TGCGCCAGCAGGGCTACAGGGGGGAAGGCTGAAGCTTTCTTT
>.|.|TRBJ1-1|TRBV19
CASSIVTEAFF
TGTGCCAGTAGTATAGTGACAGAAGCTTTCTTT
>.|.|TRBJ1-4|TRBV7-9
CASSRDTTNEKLFF
TGTGCCAGCAGCCGGGACACAACTAATGAAAAACTGTTTTTT
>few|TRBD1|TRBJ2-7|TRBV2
CASSPGQGNYEQYF
TGTGCCAGCAGCCCGGGACAGGGTAATTACGAGCAGTACTTC
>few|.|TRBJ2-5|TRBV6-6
CASSYSRETQYF
TGTGCCAGCAGTTACTCGAGAGAGACCCAGTACTTC
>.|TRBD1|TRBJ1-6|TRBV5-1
CASSLAGDRYNSPLHF
TGCGCCAGCAGCTTGGCCGGGGACAGATATAATTCACCCCTCCACTTT
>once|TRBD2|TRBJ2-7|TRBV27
CASSPTSGGSQYF
TGTGCCAGCAGCCCCACGAGCGGGGGAAGCCAGTACTTC
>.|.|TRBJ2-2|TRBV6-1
CASSEGGGELFF
TGTGCCAGCAGTGAAGGAGGAGGGGAGCTGTTTTTT
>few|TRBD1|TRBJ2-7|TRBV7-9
CASRRTGGSEQYF
TGTGCCAGCCGTAGGACAGGGGGAAGCGAGCAGTACTTC
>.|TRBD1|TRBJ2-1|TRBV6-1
CASSWDRANEQFF
TGTGCCAGCAGCTGGGACAGGGCTAATGAGCAGTTCTTC
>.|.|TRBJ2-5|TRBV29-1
CSVEEGAETQYF
TGCAGCGTTGAAGAAGGGGCAGAGACCCAGTACTTC
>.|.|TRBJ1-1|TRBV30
CAWSRYRAEAFF
TGTGCCTGGAGTCGATATCGAGCTGAAGCTTTCTTT
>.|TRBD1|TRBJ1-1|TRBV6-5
CASSYSAGTGINEAFF
TGTGCCAGCAGTTACTCCGCCGGGACAGGGATTAATGAAGCTTTCTTT
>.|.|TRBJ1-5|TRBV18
CASSLFPYSNQPQHF
TGTGCCAGCTCACTTTTTCCGTATAGCAATCAGCCCCAGCATTTT
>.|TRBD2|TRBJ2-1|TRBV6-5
CASSTGGEQFF
TGTGCCAGCAGTACGGGGGGGGAGCAGTTCTTC
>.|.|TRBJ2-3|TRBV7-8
CASSLSPGVNTQYF
TGTGCCAGCAGCTTAAGCCCAGGGGTGAATACGCAGTATTTT
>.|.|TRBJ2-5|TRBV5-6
CASSIREQETQYF
TGTGCCAGCAGCATTCGGGAGCAAGAGACCCAGTACTTC
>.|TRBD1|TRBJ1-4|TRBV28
CASSFLGQDNEKLFF
TGTGCCAGCAGTTTCCTGGGACAGGATAATGAAAAACTGTTTTTT
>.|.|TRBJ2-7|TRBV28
CASTPSEGEGEVEQYF
TGTGCCAGCACCCCTTCAGAGGGGGAGGGAGAGGTCGAGCAGTACTTC
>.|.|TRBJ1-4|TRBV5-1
CASRTQPTNEKLFF
TGCGCCAGTAGGACTCAGCCAACTAATGAAAAACTGTTTTTT
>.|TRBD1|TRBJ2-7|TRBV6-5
CASSYSSGGGYEQYF
TGTGCCAGCAGTTACTCGTCAGGGGGCGGATACGAGCAGTACTTC
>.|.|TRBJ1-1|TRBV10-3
CAISDSREAEAFF
TGTGCCATCAGTGATTCCAGGGAGGCTGAAGCTTTCTTT
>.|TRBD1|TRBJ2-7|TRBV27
CASTNIGTGFLLGEQYF
TGTGCCAGCACTAACATCGGGACAGGGTTTCTATTGGGCGAGCAGTACTTC
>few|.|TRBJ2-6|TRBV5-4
CASSLQGSGANVLTF
TGTGCCAGCAGTTTACAGGGATCTGGGGCCAACGTCCTGACTTTC
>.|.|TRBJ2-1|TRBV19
CASSVPSRSNEQFF
TGTGCCAGTAGTGTTCCCTCTAGAAGTAATGAGCAGTTCTTC
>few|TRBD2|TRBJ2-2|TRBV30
CAWSPSGGTGELFF
TGTGCCTGGAGTCCTAGCGGGGGCACCGGGGAGCTGTTTTTT
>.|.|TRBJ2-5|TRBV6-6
CASGAGAGETQYF
TGTGCCAGCGGGGCGGGGGCCGGAGAGACCCAGTACTTC
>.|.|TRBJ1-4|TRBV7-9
CASSLEVGTNEKLFF
TGTGCCAGCAGTTTGGAGGTGGGCACTAATGAAAAACTGTTTTTT
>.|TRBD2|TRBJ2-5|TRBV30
CAVLNLASGRASQETQYF
TGTGCCGTACTCAACCTGGCTAGCGGGAGGGCGTCCCAAGAGACCCAGTACTTC
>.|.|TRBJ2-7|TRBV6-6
CASSLGGYEQYF
TGTGCCAGCAGTTTAGGGGGCTACGAGCAGTACTTC
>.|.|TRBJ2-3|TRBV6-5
CASSYTRTDTQYF
TGTGCCAGCAGTTACACACGCACAGATACGCAGTATTTT